This TCR beta chain was found in a study of blood T cell repertoires in COVID-19. Across the whole study: T cells, B-cell-depleted T cells, or PBMCs supplied cDNA or gDNA.

Method: immunoSEQ multiplex PCR; TCRdb's copy keeps in-frame clones and lacks some. The table lists roughly 700,000 clones, 90% of them singletons. V lost 6 bases to trimming and J lost 8 bases, with 11 bases between them. CDR1 is LNHDA and CDR2 is SQIVND in the germline V gene (reference sequence). This CDR3 region has 12 residues. The rearrangement uses TRBV19 and TRBJ2-1; unclear D gene. The source material was peripheral blood. This receptor was taken from a woman aged 18-29 years with acute or convalescent COVID-19. The CDR3 sequence is CASSLSGYEQFF. CDR3 DNA sequence: TGTGCCAGTAGCCTCTCCGGGTATGAGCAGTTCTTC. Based on the CDR3 plus reference TRBV19 and TRBJ2-1, the full variable domain is DGGITQSPKYLFRKEGQNVTLSCEQNLNHDAMYWYRQDPGQGLRLIYYSQIVNDFQKGDIAEGYSVSREKKESFPLTVTSAQKNPTAFYLCASSLSGYEQFFGPGTRLTVL.